Below, one TCR beta chain is given with its context. This record belongs to a study of T cell responses to AZD1222 COVID-19 vaccine. Method: immunoSEQ multiplex PCR; TCRdb's copy keeps in-frame clones and lacks some. The sample carries around 70,000 clones, 80% to 90% recorded once. Sequences were derived from peripheral blood, sampled on day 0 of AZD1222 vaccination. The receptor comes from an adult in good health.

CDR3 sequence (DNA): TGCGCCAGCAGCTTGGGTGTCAATCAGCCCCAGCATTTT. It yields the protein CASSLGVNQPQHF. The chain links TRBV5-1 to TRBJ1-5, with D uncertain. The V end was cut by 0 bases, the J end by 3 bases, with 4 bases between. CDR3 size: 13 residues. Germline V gives CDR1 SGHRS, CDR2 YFSETQ.